This TCR beta chain was profiled in a study of blood T cell repertoires in COVID-19. V lost 7 bases to trimming and J lost 4 bases; unmatched junction nucleotides: 6. In germline, CDR1 is LNHDA, CDR2 SQIVND (reference sequence). There are 14 residues in the CDR3. The authors' processing: Using reference gene primer amplification, nucleated cell counts were estimated. Assay: immunoSEQ multiplex PCR; the TCRdb copy retains only in-frame clones and omits some. V and J calls and clone size follow that table, whereas D and trimming were derived from the DNA. In the table there are 140,000 or so clones, 70% to 85% of which are singletons. Recruits, aged roughly 18 to 95 years, lived in 24 US areas.

Sequencing was done on a sample of PBMCs or T cells enriched from blood (not recorded which). This chain uses TRBV19 with TRBJ2-5; TRBD2 matches at 10 bases. The TCR sequence derives from a woman younger than 30 who had been exposed to COVID-19. The CDR3 loop reads CASNTGTSVETQYF. In DNA, the CDR3 is TGTGCCAGTAACACCGGGACTAGCGTAGAGACCCAGTACTTC.